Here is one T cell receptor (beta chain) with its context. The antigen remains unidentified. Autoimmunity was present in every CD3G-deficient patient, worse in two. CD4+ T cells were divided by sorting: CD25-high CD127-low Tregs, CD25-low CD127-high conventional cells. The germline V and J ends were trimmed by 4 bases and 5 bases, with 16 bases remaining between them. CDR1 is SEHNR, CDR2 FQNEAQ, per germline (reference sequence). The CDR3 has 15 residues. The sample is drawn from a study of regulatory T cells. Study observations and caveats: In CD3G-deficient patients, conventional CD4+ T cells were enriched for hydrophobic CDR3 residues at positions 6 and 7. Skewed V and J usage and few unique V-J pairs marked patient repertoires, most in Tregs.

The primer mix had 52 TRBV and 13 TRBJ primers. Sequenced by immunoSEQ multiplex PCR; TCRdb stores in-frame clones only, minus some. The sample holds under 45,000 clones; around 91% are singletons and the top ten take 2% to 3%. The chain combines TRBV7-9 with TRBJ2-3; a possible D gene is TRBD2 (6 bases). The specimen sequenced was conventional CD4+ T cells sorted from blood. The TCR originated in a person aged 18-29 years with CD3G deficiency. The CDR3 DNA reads TGTGCCAGCAGCTACGCCGGGACTGCCCAAGATACGCAGTATTTT. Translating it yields CASSYAGTAQDTQYF.